This T cell receptor (beta chain) stems from a study of cytomegalovirus exposure and HLA in healthy donors. This clone came up a few times. Its antigen is still unknown. CDR3 length equals 12 residues. Germline V CDR1 and CDR2: SGHTA, FQGNSA. Trimming cost V 2 bases and J 9 bases, with 8 bases left between them. Study observations and caveats: When the data were analyzed later, several of the most significant clusters appeared to be linked to common viral pathogens. In a later analysis, productive TCRs from donors in an Asian-associated ancestry cluster reportedly carried fewer N-insertions than the cohort mean.

Use of 60 Vbeta and 13 Jbeta primers characterized the PCR. TCRdb keeps only in-frame clones here, not all; method: immunoSEQ multiplex PCR. The top ten hold 1% to 1.5% of the sample, which has 100,000 to 150,000 clones, about 82% seen once. The sequence was collected from a boy under 18 in good health and CMV-seronegative. Sequencing was done on a sample of PBMCs. The chain is built from TRBV7-2 and TRBJ2-1; no reliable D call. DNA of the CDR3: TGTGCCAGCAGCTTATTCGTCTTTGAGCAGTTCTTC. Its protein product is CASSLFVFEQFF.